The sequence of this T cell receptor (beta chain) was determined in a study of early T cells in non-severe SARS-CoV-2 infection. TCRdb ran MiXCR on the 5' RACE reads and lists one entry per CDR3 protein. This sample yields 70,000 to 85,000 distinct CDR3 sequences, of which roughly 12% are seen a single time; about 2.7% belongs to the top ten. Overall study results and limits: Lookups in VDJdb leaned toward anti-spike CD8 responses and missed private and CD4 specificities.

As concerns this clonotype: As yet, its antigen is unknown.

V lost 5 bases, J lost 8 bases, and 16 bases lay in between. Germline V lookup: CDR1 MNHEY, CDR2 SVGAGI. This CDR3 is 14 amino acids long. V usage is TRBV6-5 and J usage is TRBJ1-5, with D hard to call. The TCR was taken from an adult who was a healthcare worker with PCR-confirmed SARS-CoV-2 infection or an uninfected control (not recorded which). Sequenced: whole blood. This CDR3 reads CASSTGVPREPQHF. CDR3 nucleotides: TGTGCCAGCAGTACTGGGGTCCCCCGGGAGCCCCAGCATTTT.